This paragraph reports one T cell receptor beta chain. This specimen comes from a study of T cell changes during pregnancy in multiple sclerosis. TCRdb's copy holds only in-frame clones and misses some; the assay was immunoSEQ multiplex PCR. The table lists roughly 80,000 clones, 92% of them singletons. Trimming at V came to 5 bases and at J to 7 bases, leaving 12 bases not matched to a gene. The CDR3 contains 16 residues. The germline gives CDR1 MNHNY, CDR2 SVGAGI (reference sequence). The chain combines TRBV6-6 with TRBJ1-4, with 8 bases lining up with TRBD1. This TCR derives from a female donor with multiple sclerosis, enrolled in a pregnancy study. Sequenced material: peripheral blood, taken before pregnancy. Here the CDR3 DNA reads TGTGCCAGCAGTAGAGACAGGGGTGGTTTGAGTGAAAAACTGTTTTTT. Translation: CASSRDRGGLSEKLFF.